This T cell receptor beta chain appears in the sequencing data of a study of blood T cells in healthy people across ages. Notes on the study in general: CMV status of donors was not determined, possibly confounding expanded clonotype changes.

PCR was performed a second time for roughly 6 to 12 cycles using a sample-barcoded 5' primer and a J-beta primer mix. MiXCR, applied by TCRdb to the 5' RACE reads, yields one record per CDR3 protein. The sample includes approximately 880,000 distinct CDR3 sequences, under 50% of them seen just once. Comments on this clonotype: The antigen remains unidentified.

Sequenced: blood. This receptor was identified in a man in his thirties or forties in good health.

CDR3 DNA sequence: TGTGCCAGCACGGTCCTAACAGGGGCCGAGAGGGGCTCCTATGGCTACACCTTC. Residues: CASTVLTGAERGSYGYTF. The chain couples TRBV28 to TRBJ1-2; 7 nucleotides align to TRBD1. Germline loops: CDR1 MDHEN, CDR2 SYDVKM. V lost 7 bases and J lost 4; bases outside the gene matches: 21. The CDR3 contains 18 residues.